This entry lists 25 T cell receptor beta chains sequenced from one sample in a study of shared clonotypes between healthy human individuals. This table comes from immunoSEQ multiplex PCR, and its TCRdb copy is limited to in-frame clones, with some not included. The repertoire holds more than 450,000 clones, with 60% to 85% as singletons. Material: PBMCs. The origin of the receptors is a middle-aged woman in good health. Some clones in this sample may be carry-over from other donors' samples.

The CDR3 DNA reads as TGTGCCAGCTCACTGGGGGGCGAAGGAGTCACTGAAGCTTTCTTT. Translation gives CASSLGGEGVTEAFF. The gene calls are TRBV18 and TRBJ1-1, with D perhaps TRBD1 (6 bases). Germline V gene lookup returns CDR1 KGHSH and CDR2 LQKENI. This CDR3 region has 15 residues. The V end lost 4 bases, the J end lost 4 bases, and 16 bases lay between the germline ends. Based on the CDR3 plus reference TRBV18 and TRBJ1-1, the full variable domain is NAGVMQNPRHLVRRRGQEARLRCSPMKGHSHVYWYRQLPEEGLKFMVYLQKENIIDESGMPKERFSAEFPKEGPSILRIQQVVRGDSAAYFCASSLGGEGVTEAFFGQGTRLTVV.

This clone was seen once. This rearrangement joins TRBV19 to TRBJ2-3; D is perhaps TRBD1 or TRBD2 (5 bases each). The ends were cut back, 6 bases at V and 2 bases at J, with 9 bases in the middle. This CDR3 spans 13 amino acids. The germline V gene has CDR1 LNHDA and CDR2 SQIVND (reference sequence). The CDR3 loop reads CASSRDPTDTQYF. In nucleotides, the CDR3 is TGTGCCAGTAGCAGGGACCCCACAGATACGCAGTATTTT. The whole variable domain, filled in from reference TRBV19 and TRBJ2-3, reads DGGITQSPKYLFRKEGQNVTLSCEQNLNHDAMYWYRQDPGQGLRLIYYSQIVNDFQKGDIAEGYSVSREKKESFPLTVTSAQKNPTAFYLCASSRDPTDTQYFGPGTRLTVL.

The gene calls are TRBV19 and TRBJ1-1, with D unclear. V lost 7 bases, J lost 1 base, and 19 bases lay in between. CDR1 and CDR2 (germline): LNHDA, SQIVND (reference sequence). CDR3 size: 16 residues. Here the CDR3 reads CASTARAGLANTEAFF. CDR3 DNA sequence: TGTGCCAGTACCGCTCGGGCAGGTTTGGCGAACACTGAAGCTTTCTTT. Filled out from reference TRBV19 and TRBJ1-1, the complete variable domain reads DGGITQSPKYLFRKEGQNVTLSCEQNLNHDAMYWYRQDPGQGLRLIYYSQIVNDFQKGDIAEGYSVSREKKESFPLTVTSAQKNPTAFYLCASTARAGLANTEAFFGQGTRLTVV.

This chain links TRBV29-1 with TRBJ2-5; TRBD2 aligns across 7 bases. The germline V gene has CDR1 SQVTM and CDR2 ANQGSEA. This CDR3 comprises 13 residues. V shed 4 bases, J shed 4 bases, and the junction held 6 bases outside the gene matches. CDR3 bases: TGCAGCGTTGTGGGAGGGCCGGGAGAGACCCAGTACTTC. Protein sequence: CSVVGGPGETQYF.

This clone appeared a few times. Other DNA sequences in the same sample also yield this CDR3. The CDR3, as DNA: TGTGCCAGCTCACGGGGGCAAGAGACCCAGTACTTC. Its protein product is CASSRGQETQYF. The chain carries TRBV18 and TRBJ2-5, with D perhaps being TRBD1 or TRBD2 (5 bases each). V lost 4 bases and J 2 bases, leaving 5 bases between the germline ends. Germline V lookup: CDR1 KGHSH, CDR2 LQKENI. The CDR3 length is 12 residues.

The chain uses TRBV10-3 and TRBJ2-7; 7 nucleotides align to TRBD1. Per germline, CDR1 ENHRY and CDR2 SYGVKD. CDR3 length equals 14 residues. V lost 2 bases and J lost 1; bases outside the gene matches: 2. CDR3 sequence: CAISEVDRSYEQYF. Here the CDR3 DNA reads TGTGCCATCAGTGAGGTGGACAGGTCCTACGAGCAGTACTTC.

The chain uses TRBV7-6 and TRBJ1-2, with D possibly being TRBD1 (6 bases). CDR1 and CDR2 (germline): SGHVS, FNYEAQ. The length of the CDR3 is 15 residues. Trimming removed 5 bases at V and 4 bases at J, with 17 bases between. CDR3 sequence reads: CASSLTGSDGYGYTF. In DNA form, the CDR3 reads TGTGCCAGCAGCCTCACAGGGTCAGACGGCTATGGCTACACCTTC.

CDR3 sequence (DNA): TGCAGCGTTGTTGTTGGGGGCACAGATACGCAGTATTTT. Its protein is CSVVVGGTDTQYF. The chain has TRBV29-1 and TRBJ2-3; D unresolved. In germline, CDR1 is SQVTM, CDR2 ANQGSEA. V was shortened by 4 bases and J by 1 base, with 9 bases between the two germline ends. The CDR3 is 13 amino acids.

About this clone itself: Other DNA sequences in this sample translate to the same CDR3. The chain is built from TRBV5-4 and TRBJ2-7; 13 bases align to TRBD2. CDR1 is SGHNT, CDR2 YYREEE, per germline (reference sequence). Unmatched junction bases numbered 3, after V lost 4 bases and J lost 2 bases. This CDR3 is 15 amino acids long. The CDR3 sequence is CASSPGLAGAYEQYF. CDR3 coding DNA: TGTGCCAGCAGCCCCGGACTAGCGGGGGCCTACGAGCAGTACTTC.

The V and J genes are TRBV10-2 and TRBJ2-5; TRBD2 matches at 10 bases. Germline-derived CDR1 and CDR2 are WSHSY and SAAADI. The CDR3 is 14 residues long. V shed 2 bases, J shed 4 bases, and the junction held 1 base outside the gene matches. CDR3 nucleotide sequence: TGCGCCAGCAGTGAGACTAGCGGGGCAGAGACCCAGTACTTC. Translating gives CASSETSGAETQYF.

The chain couples TRBV5-1 to TRBJ1-2, with 7 nucleotides matching TRBD1. The germline V gene has CDR1 SGHRS and CDR2 YFSETQ. The CDR3 contains 15 residues. V gave up 9 bases and J gave up 7 bases; unmatched junction bases: 18. The chain's CDR3 is CATTRDRNALGGYTF. CDR3 DNA sequence: TGCGCCACCACTAGGGACAGAAACGCGCTGGGTGGCTACACCTTC. Based on the CDR3 plus reference TRBV5-1 and TRBJ1-2, the full variable domain is KAGVTQTPRYLIKTRGQQVTLSCSPISGHRSVSWYQQTPGQGLQFLFEYFSETQRNKGNFPGRFSGRQFSNSRSEMNVSTLELGDSALYLCATTRDRNALGGYTFGSGTRLTVV.

The J gene is TRBJ2-7, the V gene TRBV5-4, with D maybe TRBD1 (5 bases). Between the trimmed V and J ends, which lost 6 bases and 5 bases, there was a span of 9 bases. This CDR3 region has 11 residues. Germline-derived CDR1 and CDR2 are SGHNT and YYREEE (reference sequence). CDR3 DNA sequence: TGTGCCAGCACAGGGATCGACGAGCAGTACTTC. It is translated as CASTGIDEQYF.

V gene TRBV9 combines with J gene TRBJ2-3, with 9 bases fitting TRBD2. Germline V gene lookup returns CDR1 SGDLS and CDR2 YYNGEE. V was clipped by 0 bases and J by 7 bases; unmatched bases: 3. The CDR3 extends over 14 amino acids. The CDR3 region has the DNA TGTGCCAGCAGCGTAGTTAGCGGGAGCAATACGCAGTATTTT. It yields the protein CASSVVSGSNTQYF.

The gene calls are TRBV6-5 and TRBJ1-2, with a possible D match to TRBD1 (6 bases). V was pared by 6 bases and J by 6 bases, with 14 bases between. This CDR3 is 13 amino acids long. The germline gives CDR1 MNHEY, CDR2 SVGAGI. CDR3 protein: CASRTQGSDGYTF. Written as DNA, the CDR3 is TGTGCCAGCAGGACACAGGGTAGTGATGGCTACACCTTC.

This clone showed up just once. The chain combines TRBV9 with TRBJ2-7; no reliable D call. Germline V gives CDR1 SGDLS, CDR2 YYNGEE. The CDR3 sequence is 14 residues long. V was shortened by 1 base and J by 1 base, with 9 bases between the two germline ends. The CDR3 nucleotides are TGTGCCAGCAGCGTAAACCAGCGATCCTACGAGCAGTACTTC. Translation: CASSVNQRSYEQYF.

The chain has TRBV28 and TRBJ1-2, with D maybe TRBD1 (5 bases). CDR3 length equals 12 residues. Germline V gene data show CDR1 as MDHEN and CDR2 as SYDVKM. Trimming shortened V by 6 bases and J by 4 bases, and 9 bases separated the two germline ends. CDR3 region: CASRGEGYGYTF. In nucleotides, the CDR3 is TGTGCCAGCAGGGGGGAAGGCTATGGCTACACCTTC.

This chain links TRBV7-2 with TRBJ2-1, with 13 bases that match TRBD2. V dropped 5 bases and J dropped 9; count of bases not matched to a gene: 13. Germline values: CDR1 SGHTA, CDR2 FQGNSA. The CDR3 contains 17 residues. CDR3 region: CASSPVAGLAGSGEQFF. The CDR3 DNA reads as TGTGCCAGCAGCCCCGTCGCGGGACTAGCGGGATCGGGTGAGCAGTTCTTC.

V gene TRBV7-2 combines with J gene TRBJ1-2; no reliable D call. The V gene's germline CDR1 is SGHTA and CDR2 FQGNSA. The V end was cut by 1 base, the J end by 6 bases, with 9 bases between. The CDR3 is made up of 13 amino acids. The CDR3 here is CASSLVVDDGYTF. In DNA, the CDR3 is TGTGCCAGCAGCTTAGTAGTGGATGATGGCTACACCTTC.

The CDR3 reads CASSIGTGGRGETQYF. CDR3 bases: TGTGCCAGCAGCATCGGGACAGGAGGGAGAGGAGAGACCCAGTACTTC. The J gene is TRBJ2-5, the V gene TRBV7-9; 8 nucleotides line up with TRBD1. Germline CDR1 SEHNR, CDR2 FQNEAQ (reference sequence). The CDR3 extends over 16 amino acids. Trimming took 5 bases from V and 4 from J; bases not matched to a gene: 12.

This clone was found once. The gene calls are TRBV7-2 and TRBJ1-3; no reliable D call. V dropped 2 bases and J dropped 2 bases, with 4 bases sitting between them. This CDR3 region has 13 residues. Per the germline V gene, CDR1 is SGHTA and CDR2 is FQGNSA. The CDR3, as DNA: TGTGCCAGCAGCTTAATCGCTGGAAACACCATATATTTT. This translates into CASSLIAGNTIYF.

The J gene is TRBJ2-7, the V gene TRBV7-9, with 11 bases identical to TRBD2. V gave up 5 bases and J gave up 3 bases; unmatched junction bases: 0. Germline-derived CDR1 and CDR2 are SEHNR and FQNEAQ (reference sequence). This CDR3 spans 13 amino acids. CDR3 coding DNA: TGTGCCAGCAGCGGACTAGCGGGCTACGAGCAGTACTTC. This sequence encodes CASSGLAGYEQYF. Full variable domain (outside the CDR3, taken from reference TRBV7-9 and TRBJ2-7): DTGVSQNPRHKITKRGQNVTFRCDPISEHNRLYWYRQTLGQGPEFLTYFQNEAQLEKSRLLSDRFSAERPKGSFSTLEIQRTEQGDSAMYLCASSGLAGYEQYFGPGTRLTVT.

CDR3 DNA sequence: TGTGCCAGCAGCTTAGTAGGGGGCAATCCTCGAGCTTTCTTT. As protein: CASSLVGGNPRAFF. The V and J genes are TRBV7-2 and TRBJ1-1; TRBD1 matches at 7 bases. The V and J ends lost 1 base and 10 bases, in that order; junction bases with no gene match: 9. The V gene's germline CDR1 is SGHTA and CDR2 FQGNSA. The CDR3 extends over 14 amino acids.

This clone occurred a few times. The gene calls are TRBV7-7 and TRBJ2-7; D is unclear. Trimming shortened V by 5 bases and J by 5 bases, and 13 bases separated the two germline ends. Germline V gene data show CDR1 as SSHAT and CDR2 as FNYEAQ (reference sequence). This CDR3 has 13 amino acids. Written as DNA, the CDR3 is TGTGCCAGCAGCCCCTTGGGTGCCGACGAGCAGTACTTC. This codes for CASSPLGADEQYF.

This clone was found many times. This chain connects TRBV4-2 to TRBJ1-1, with no clear D. The CDR3 covers 14 residues. Germline V gene lookup returns CDR1 LGHNA and CDR2 YNFKEQ. V lost 1 base to trimming and J lost 1 base, with 7 bases between them. CDR3 amino acids: CASSQVGSNTEAFF. For the CDR3, the DNA is TGTGCCAGCAGCCAAGTGGGCTCGAACACTGAAGCTTTCTTT.

The V gene is TRBV10-3, the J gene TRBJ2-3; possible D gene TRBD1, 5 bases. The CDR3 totals 14 residues. Per the germline V gene, CDR1 is ENHRY and CDR2 is SYGVKD. The germline V and J ends were trimmed by 10 bases and 6 bases, with 20 bases remaining between them. CDR3 in DNA: TGTGCCACCGCTCTTGGGGCGGCCGCGGATACGCAGTATTTT. Encoded protein: CATALGAAADTQYF.